The 9 T cell receptor beta chains below come from one sample, sequenced in a study of neoadjuvant nivolumab and ipilimumab in lung cancer (dated by TCRdb to the early 2020s). The library was obtained by the immunoSEQ multiplex PCR assay. Imported from immuneACCESS, the table was reduced by TCRdb to in-frame sequences with V and J called. These copies leave out some clones; in studies compared against another copy, an unresolved V gene accounts for under half, and the cause of the remainder is not known. This sample holds some 30,000 clones; less than 95% were observed only once. Jointly, the top ten make up almost 5% of the sample. In light of the paper, this sample's time point label describes: at surgical resection after neoadjuvant nivolumab +/- ipilimumab. The source material was peripheral blood, sampled after neoadjuvant nivolumab, alone or with ipilimumab, at or shortly before surgery. All receptors derive from an adult with non-small cell lung cancer.

The CDR3 DNA reads as TGTGCCAGCAGCTTTTGGATGAACACTGAAGCTTTCTTT. This sequence encodes CASSFWMNTEAFF. V and J are TRBV5-4 and TRBJ1-1; D is ambiguous. Germline V gives CDR1 SGHNT, CDR2 YYREEE (reference sequence). Deletions cut 2 bases from V and 0 bases from J, with 5 bases between. CDR3 length: 13 residues.

The genes are TRBV2 and TRBJ1-1; no clear D gene. CDR3 length: 11 amino acids. Trimming took off 4 bases at V and 9 bases at J, with 9 bases between the two ends. Germline-derived CDR1 and CDR2 are SNHLY and FYNNEI. In DNA, the CDR3 is TGTGCCAGCAGTGCGGAGAGAAAAGCTTTCTTT. This translates into CASSAERKAFF.

This clone occurred once. The J gene is TRBJ2-5, the V gene TRBV10-3, with 8 bases matching TRBD2. The CDR3 spans 16 residues. Germline CDR1 is ENHRY and CDR2 is SYGVKD. V lost 2 bases, J lost 2 bases, and 7 bases stayed unmatched. CDR3 sequence (DNA): TGTGCCATCAGTGAGCGGCGGGGGGCTGTACAAGAGACCCAGTACTTC. The encoded protein is CAISERRGAVQETQYF.

The V gene is TRBV2, the J gene TRBJ2-5; 12 bases are shared with TRBD2. The J segment lost 4 bases and the V segment lost 6 bases, leaving 9 bases of the junction unmatched. Germline V gives CDR1 SNHLY, CDR2 FYNNEI. CDR3 length: 16 amino acids. CDR3 DNA sequence: TGTGCCAGCAGCCCGACTAGCGGGGGTGCGGGAGAGACCCAGTACTTC. This encodes CASSPTSGGAGETQYF.

The chain has TRBV5-1 and TRBJ2-2; 10 bases fit TRBD1. The trim removed 4 bases at V and 8 bases at J, leaving 5 bases unmatched. Germline lookup yields CDR1 SGHRS and CDR2 YFSETQ. The length of the CDR3 is 14 residues. The CDR3 DNA reads TGCGCCAGCAGCGGAAGACAGGGGGCAGGGGAGCTGTTTTTT. Protein sequence: CASSGRQGAGELFF.

This chain uses TRBV6-5 with TRBJ1-3; unclear D gene. Trimming cost V 4 bases and J 0 bases, with 4 bases left between them. The V gene's germline CDR1 is MNHEY and CDR2 SVGAGI. CDR3 length equals 13 residues. Here the CDR3 DNA reads TGTGCCAGCAGTTCCTTCTCTGGAAACACCATATATTTT. Translated: CASSSFSGNTIYF.

V is TRBV5-6 and J is TRBJ1-2; no clear D. The V end was cut by 1 base, the J end by 3 bases, with 16 bases between. CDR1 and CDR2 (germline): SGHDT, YYEEEE. This CDR3 contains 16 residues. CDR3 protein: CASSLPSVAGYYGYTF. As DNA, the CDR3 is TGTGCCAGCAGCTTGCCCAGCGTGGCGGGCTACTATGGCTACACCTTC.

The chain carries TRBV5-1 and TRBJ1-2; weak D call: TRBD1 (6 bases). The CDR3 runs to 14 residues. Per germline, CDR1 SGHRS and CDR2 YFSETQ. V dropped 0 bases and J dropped 3 bases, with 9 bases sitting between them. The CDR3 DNA reads as TGCGCCAGCAGCTTGGGGGACACTTACTATGGCTACACCTTC. Its translation: CASSLGDTYYGYTF.

V is TRBV29-1 and J is TRBJ1-1; weak D call: TRBD1 (6 bases). The CDR3 is 13 amino acids. Trimming pared 3 bases from V and 3 bases from J, leaving 11 bases between. Germline lookup yields CDR1 SQVTM and CDR2 ANQGSEA. Here the CDR3 DNA reads TGCAGCGTTGATAAGGGGGTGTACACTGAAGCTTTCTTT. It yields the protein CSVDKGVYTEAFF.